This T cell receptor (beta chain) was recorded in a study of PD-L1 blockade in urothelial cancer. Overall study: Study patients had been treated with 0 to 3 previous chemotherapy regimens. Blood-derived samples held a median roughly 140,000 T cells.

As for time point: pretreatment peripheral blood. Patients' cancers were locally advanced or metastatic urothelial carcinomas. Samples spanned pretreatment and treatment, with 1 to 8 time points per patient. This CDR3 contains 14 residues. The germline V gene has CDR1 LNHDA and CDR2 SQIVND (reference sequence). The V gene lost 4 bases and the J gene lost 4 bases, with 13 bases spanning the gap. TCRdb's table, derived via immunoSEQ multiplex PCR, lists solely in-frame clones and lacks some. This sample has around 68,000 clones, with 75% to 85% found just once. The genes are TRBV19 and TRBJ1-1, with D possibly matching TRBD1 (6 bases). This TCR was recovered from a man aged 65-85 years with urothelial cancer. Source: PBMCs, taken around atezolizumab (anti-PD-L1) treatment. The CDR3 sequence is CASSNVGQRTEAFF. The CDR3 DNA sequence: TGTGCCAGTAGTAACGTAGGACAGCGCACTGAAGCTTTCTTT.